These T cell receptor beta chains were read from a single sample in a study of memory CD4+ T cells and cytomegalovirus serostatus. Clones were sequenced by immunoSEQ multiplex PCR, and TCRdb holds only the in-frame ones, with some missing. Of about 59,000 clones in the sample, about 81% were seen once. The sample comprised memory CD4+ T cells from blood. These receptors were taken from an adult in good health and CMV-seronegative. Both conserved end residues are part of each CDR3. A D gene is named only where the DNA matches it firmly. Only part of the rows carry a size: once, few, many, or a class if the clone is expanded.

abundance,d_gene,v_gene,j_gene,CDR3nt,CDR3aa
-,-,TRBV18,TRBJ1-3,TGTGCCAGCTCACCAGAGGGAAACACCATATATTTT,CASSPEGNTIYF
-,TRBD2,TRBV6-6,TRBJ2-4,TGTGCCAGCAGTCTCATAGCGGGATTCGGAAACATTCAGTACTTC,CASSLIAGFGNIQYF
-,-,TRBV6-5,TRBJ2-7,TGTGCCATCCATAATGACAGTCCCTACGAGCAGTACTTC,CAIHNDSPYEQYF
-,-,TRBV4-1,TRBJ1-1,TGCGCCAGCAGCCCTCAAGGAATGGGACGGTGGAACACTGAAGCTTTCTTT,CASSPQGMGRWNTEAFF
-,TRBD1,TRBV18,TRBJ1-5,TGTGCCAGCTCAGGACAGGTTAACAATCAGCCCCAGCATTTT,CASSGQVNNQPQHF
-,-,TRBV10-3,TRBJ2-7,TGTGCCATCAAAAGGACTCCTGGTGCCTACGAGCAGTACTTC,CAIKRTPGAYEQYF
-,TRBD1,TRBV5-1,TRBJ2-1,TGCGCCAGCAGCACAGGGGACCTTTTGTTGTTCTTC,CASSTGDLLLFF
-,-,TRBV7-2,TRBJ2-1,TGTGCCAGCAGCTTAGCTATTGGTCCGTTAAATGAGCAGTTCTTC,CASSLAIGPLNEQFF
-,-,TRBV5-4,TRBJ2-3,TGTGCCAGCAGCTTGGGTGGATTGAGCCCAGATACACAGTATTTT,CASSLGGLSPDTQYF
-,-,TRBV29-1,TRBJ2-7,TGCAGCGTTGAAGGCAGGTACGAGCAGTACTTC,CSVEGRYEQYF
-,-,TRBV28,TRBJ1-1,TGTGCCAGCAGTACCGCGCCGAACACTGAAGCTTTCTTT,CASSTAPNTEAFF
-,-,TRBV6-5,TRBJ1-1,TGTGCCAGCAGTTACGTGGGGATGAACACTGAAGCTTTCTTT,CASSYVGMNTEAFF
-,-,TRBV28,TRBJ1-1,TGTGCCAGCAGCCCCCTGAACAGGGTTGCCACTGAAGCTTTCTTT,CASSPLNRVATEAFF
few,-,TRBV19,TRBJ2-5,TGTGCCAGTAGTAAAGGGGGACGTTACCAAGAGACCCAGTACTTC,CASSKGGRYQETQYF
-,TRBD2,TRBV30,TRBJ2-1,TGTGCCTGGAGTGCCGCGGGGAGCGGGGGCTACAATGAGCAGTTCTTC,CAWSAAGSGGYNEQFF
-,TRBD1,TRBV28,TRBJ2-5,TGTGCCAGCAGTTTCGTCTTTTGGGGACAGGGTACAGAGACCCAGTACTTC,CASSFVFWGQGTETQYF
-,-,TRBV27,TRBJ1-1,TGTGCCAGCAGGGGTGGCACTGAAGCTTTCTTT,CASRGGTEAFF
-,-,TRBV27,TRBJ1-1,TGTGCCAGCAAAGGGTGGGGCACTGAAGCTTTCTTT,CASKGWGTEAFF
few,-,TRBV15,TRBJ2-7,TGTGCCACCAGCAGAGTTCTTGGCGGGAAGAGATCGGGCGAGCAGTACTTC,CATSRVLGGKRSGEQYF
-,TRBD1,TRBV5-4,TRBJ2-5,TGTGCCAGCAGCCCGGACAGGGGTAGGAAGACCCAGTACTTC,CASSPDRGRKTQYF
-,TRBD2,TRBV4-1,TRBJ2-1,TGCGCCAGCAGCCTTACGGGGGGATACAATGAGCAGTTCTTC,CASSLTGGYNEQFF
-,TRBD2,TRBV19,TRBJ2-4,TGTGCCAGTACCAGGACAGGGGGACTAGCGGGGCTGAACATTCAGTACTTC,CASTRTGGLAGLNIQYF
-,TRBD1,TRBV19,TRBJ1-1,TGTGCCAGTAGTATCCAGGGGGAGATGAACACTGAAGCTTTCTTT,CASSIQGEMNTEAFF
-,-,TRBV29-1,TRBJ2-2,TGCAGCGGGAGGAGAAACACCGGGGAGCTGTTTTTT,CSGRRNTGELFF
-,TRBD1,TRBV5-1,TRBJ2-3,TGCGCCAGCAGCCCCGGACAGGGGGCCTCAGATACGCAGTATTTT,CASSPGQGASDTQYF
-,TRBD1,TRBV5-1,TRBJ1-5,TGCGCCAGCAGCGCCCAGACAGGGGCGGGTCAGCCCCAGCATTTT,CASSAQTGAGQPQHF
-,-,TRBV28,TRBJ1-2,TGTGCCAGCAGTTCCATCCGTAACTATGGCTACACCTTC,CASSSIRNYGYTF
-,-,TRBV4-2,TRBJ2-1,TGTGCCTCATTAGCACGAGGGGGGGGTGAGCAGTTCTTC,CASLARGGGEQFF
-,-,TRBV7-9,TRBJ2-3,TGTGCCAGCAGCTTAACTACCTACACAGATACGCAGTATTTT,CASSLTTYTDTQYF